Listed below are T cell receptor beta chains from one sample, sequenced in a study of cytomegalovirus exposure and HLA in healthy donors. Using immunoSEQ multiplex PCR, the repertoire was profiled, and TCRdb retains in-frame clones only, with some absent. The sample table includes under 70,000 clones. Sample: PBMCs. These receptors all stem from a female donor in good health and CMV-seropositive. The CDR3 runs from the conserved cysteine through the conserved F or W. Each record gives: D gene, J gene, V gene, CDR3 DNA, CDR3 protein. The D gene is left open where the match is weak.

d_gene: TRBD2; j_gene: TRBJ2-3; v_gene: TRBV6-1; CDR3nt: TGTGCCAGCAGTGGGGAGGCTAGCGGGGGGGGGACAGATACGCAGTATTTT; CDR3aa: CASSGEASGGGTDTQYF
d_gene: TRBD1; j_gene: TRBJ1-1; v_gene: TRBV5-4; CDR3nt: TGTGCCAGTGGACAGGGGGTTCGAGCTTTCTTT; CDR3aa: CASGQGVRAFF
d_gene: .; j_gene: TRBJ2-7; v_gene: TRBV29-1; CDR3nt: TGCAGCGTTGGAGGAGGGAGCTACGAGCAGTACTTC; CDR3aa: CSVGGGSYEQYF
d_gene: .; j_gene: TRBJ1-1; v_gene: TRBV29-1; CDR3nt: TGCAGCGTTCAAGGGCCGATTGAAGCTTTCTTT; CDR3aa: CSVQGPIEAFF
d_gene: TRBD2; j_gene: TRBJ2-1; v_gene: TRBV6-5; CDR3nt: TGTGCCAGCAGTTACGAGTCTAGCGGGAGCAATGAGCAGTTCTTC; CDR3aa: CASSYESSGSNEQFF
d_gene: .; j_gene: TRBJ2-2; v_gene: TRBV7-3; CDR3nt: TGTGCCAGCAGCTCGGGGAACACCGGGGAGCTGTTTTTT; CDR3aa: CASSSGNTGELFF
d_gene: .; j_gene: TRBJ1-4; v_gene: TRBV9; CDR3nt: TGTGCCAGCAGCGCGGGTCCAATAACAACTAATGAAAAACTGTTTTTT; CDR3aa: CASSAGPITTNEKLFF
d_gene: .; j_gene: TRBJ1-6; v_gene: TRBV11-2; CDR3nt: TGTGCCAGCAGCTCCGGCGACACGGGGGGGACCCTCCACTTT; CDR3aa: CASSSGDTGGTLHF
d_gene: TRBD1; j_gene: TRBJ1-4; v_gene: TRBV7-9; CDR3nt: TGTGCCAGCAGCGATTCGGGACAGGGGGATGAAAAACTGTTTTTT; CDR3aa: CASSDSGQGDEKLFF
d_gene: .; j_gene: TRBJ1-2; v_gene: TRBV27; CDR3nt: TGTGCCAGCAGTCCGGACAGTTATGGCTACACCTTC; CDR3aa: CASSPDSYGYTF
d_gene: TRBD1; j_gene: TRBJ2-7; v_gene: TRBV4-2; CDR3nt: TGTGCCAGCAGCCAAGTTAAGGGGGCTATGTCTTACGAGCAGTACTTC; CDR3aa: CASSQVKGAMSYEQYF
d_gene: TRBD1; j_gene: TRBJ2-3; v_gene: TRBV2; CDR3nt: TGTGCCAGCATCGGGCCGGGACAGGGAATAGATACGCAGTATTTT; CDR3aa: CASIGPGQGIDTQYF
d_gene: .; j_gene: TRBJ1-2; v_gene: TRBV12-2; CDR3nt: TGTGCAAGTCGCACGCGACAGGGGGCGCGGTATGGCTACACCTTC; CDR3aa: CASRTRQGARYGYTF
d_gene: .; j_gene: TRBJ2-7; v_gene: TRBV5-6; CDR3nt: TGTGCCAGCAGCGACGAACAGGGCGCACCCACTTACGAGCAGTACTTC; CDR3aa: CASSDEQGAPTYEQYF
d_gene: .; j_gene: TRBJ2-7; v_gene: TRBV18; CDR3nt: TGTGCCAGCTCACCGGGTCCCAAGGCCGGGGGACAGTCCTACGAGCAGTACTTC; CDR3aa: CASSPGPKAGGQSYEQYF
d_gene: TRBD1; j_gene: TRBJ1-6; v_gene: TRBV18; CDR3nt: TGTGCCAGCTCACCTTCGACAGGGTTTAATTCACCCCTCCACTTT; CDR3aa: CASSPSTGFNSPLHF
d_gene: TRBD1; j_gene: TRBJ1-5; v_gene: TRBV2; CDR3nt: TGTGCCAGCAGTGCGGACAGGGGCAGCAATCAGCCCCAGCATTTT; CDR3aa: CASSADRGSNQPQHF
d_gene: TRBD2; j_gene: TRBJ2-3; v_gene: TRBV4-3; CDR3nt: TGCGCCAGCAGCCAAGGGGCTAGCGGGGGTTCCTTGCAGTATTTT; CDR3aa: CASSQGASGGSLQYF
d_gene: TRBD1; j_gene: TRBJ1-2; v_gene: TRBV6-1; CDR3nt: TGTGCCAGCAGTGAATGGGGACAGGGAAGGGGAGACAACTATGGCTACACCTTC; CDR3aa: CASSEWGQGRGDNYGYTF
d_gene: TRBD1; j_gene: TRBJ1-1; v_gene: TRBV28; CDR3nt: TGTGCCAGCAGTCTGCCCGGGACAGGGGGCTTTGAAGCTTTCTTT; CDR3aa: CASSLPGTGGFEAFF
d_gene: .; j_gene: TRBJ2-5; v_gene: TRBV19; CDR3nt: TGTGCCAGTAGCTTGCAGATACAAGAGACCCAGTACTTC; CDR3aa: CASSLQIQETQYF
d_gene: TRBD2; j_gene: TRBJ2-2; v_gene: TRBV4-3; CDR3nt: TGCGCCAGCAGCCAACTCGGGACTAGCGACACCGGGGAGCTGTTTTTT; CDR3aa: CASSQLGTSDTGELFF
d_gene: .; j_gene: TRBJ1-1; v_gene: TRBV2; CDR3nt: TGTGCCAGCAGTGCCGGGACCTACGGGGGAATGAACACTGAAGCTTTCTTT; CDR3aa: CASSAGTYGGMNTEAFF
d_gene: .; j_gene: TRBJ2-3; v_gene: TRBV18; CDR3nt: TGTGCCAGCTCACCAGGCCTAGCACCAGATACGCAGTATTTT; CDR3aa: CASSPGLAPDTQYF
d_gene: TRBD1; j_gene: TRBJ1-3; v_gene: TRBV7-2; CDR3nt: TGTGCCAGCAGCCGGGACAGGGCCGGAAACACCATATATTTT; CDR3aa: CASSRDRAGNTIYF
d_gene: .; j_gene: TRBJ2-2; v_gene: TRBV29-1; CDR3nt: TGCAGCGTCGAACTCACTCCTAGCGCTCGGAACACCGGGGAGCTGTTTTTT; CDR3aa: CSVELTPSARNTGELFF
d_gene: .; j_gene: TRBJ2-3; v_gene: TRBV27; CDR3nt: TGTGCCAGCAGTTTTGGAGGGAGAGGCTCAGATACGCAGTATTTT; CDR3aa: CASSFGGRGSDTQYF
d_gene: TRBD2; j_gene: TRBJ2-6; v_gene: TRBV28; CDR3nt: TGTGCCAGCAGGGGGACTAGCGGGAGACCTGGGGCCAACGTCCTGACTTTC; CDR3aa: CASRGTSGRPGANVLTF
d_gene: TRBD2; j_gene: TRBJ2-3; v_gene: TRBV6-5; CDR3nt: TGTGCCAGCGGCGGACTAGCGGGAGTTGTAGATACGCAGTATTTT; CDR3aa: CASGGLAGVVDTQYF